This T cell receptor beta chain was captured in a study of CD8 T cells in Susac syndrome. The trim removed 2 bases at V and 12 bases at J, leaving 13 bases unmatched. Looked up from germline, CDR1 is SGDLS and CDR2 is YYNGEE. This CDR3 region has 16 residues. A quantity of roughly 0.5 to 1 ug RNA underwent reverse transcription using random hexamers. immunoSEQ multiplex PCR amplified TCR beta CDR3 across 54 Vbeta, 13 Jbeta. TCRdb fed the immunoSEQ multiplex PCR reads into MiXCR, producing one record per CDR3 protein. The table shows tens of thousands of distinct CDR3 sequences, with roughly 93% occurring only once.

This clonotype was sampled from a human donor in good health. The chain combines TRBV9 with TRBJ1-6, with 8 bases lining up with TRBD1. Input material: CD8+ T cells from PBMCs. The CDR3 region is CASSVAPGQGLLPLHF. CDR3 bases: TGTGCCAGCAGCGTGGCTCCTGGACAGGGCCTCTTACCCCTCCACTTT.